This TCR beta chain was observed in a study of T cells after yellow fever vaccination. This clonotype was counted at least ten times. The CDR3 consists of 14 residues. V lost 1 base and J lost 3, with 7 bases in between. CDR1 and CDR2 from the germline V gene are MGHRA and YSYEKL. Production of TCR cDNA was by 5'RACE template switching, which also added a universal primer site and UMIs. TCRdb called the 5' RACE reads again in MiXCR, with one record for every CDR3 protein. The data show a few hundred thousand distinct CDR3 sequences, around 3.9% seen once. This receptor was taken from a man between 18 and 35 years old who received the YFV17D yellow fever vaccine. J is TRBJ1-5 and V is TRBV4-1; tentatively, D is TRBD1 (5 bases). The sample was PBMCs, taken 5 days after the yellow fever booster vaccination. The CDR3 protein is CASSQGQNNQPQHF. In nucleotides, the CDR3 is TGCGCCAGCAGCCAAGGACAGAACAATCAGCCCCAGCATTTT.